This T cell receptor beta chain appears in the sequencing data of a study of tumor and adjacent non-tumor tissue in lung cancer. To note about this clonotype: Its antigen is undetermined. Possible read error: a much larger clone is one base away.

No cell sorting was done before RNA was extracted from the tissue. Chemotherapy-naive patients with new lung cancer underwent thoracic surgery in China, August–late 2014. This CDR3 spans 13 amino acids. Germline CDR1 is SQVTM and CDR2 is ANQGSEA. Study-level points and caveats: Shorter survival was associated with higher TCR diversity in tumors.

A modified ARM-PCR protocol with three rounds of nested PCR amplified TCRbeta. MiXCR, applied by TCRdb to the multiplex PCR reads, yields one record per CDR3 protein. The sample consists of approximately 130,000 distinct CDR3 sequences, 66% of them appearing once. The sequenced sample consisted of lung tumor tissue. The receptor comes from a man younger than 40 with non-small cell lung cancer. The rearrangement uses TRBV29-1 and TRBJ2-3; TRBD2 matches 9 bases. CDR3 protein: CSVAGTSTNTQYF. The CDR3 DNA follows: TGCAGCGTCGCCGGGACTAGCACAAATACGCAGTATTTT.